This T cell receptor (beta chain) stems from a study of blood T cell repertoires in COVID-19 (dated by TCRdb to the early 2020s). At the level of the whole study: Samples covering the acute and convalescent phases of COVID-19 were provided by collaborators in the United States, Italy and Spain. The material from the prospective study consisted of cDNA or gDNA derived from T cells, B-cell-depleted T cells, or PBMCs. Subjects who had been exposed to COVID-19, were actively infected with it, or had recovered from it provided the deeply sampled blood TCRbeta repertoires that made up the dataset. A freely available public database, intended as a resource for researchers studying the immune response to SARS-CoV-2, is where the repertoires were released. The samples were drawn from the first 160 participants of the ongoing ImmuneRACE study and from about 1,200 subjects provided by 6 global collaborators. Nearly every sample came with metadata listing a de-identified subject ID, COVID-19 status, age in years and sex. Where available, HLA class I and class II types were taken from metadata supplied by the sample provider and were not determined by assay-based typing.

Samples from volunteer blood donors who had recovered from COVID-19 were contributed by a second Seattle source. The collaborating institutions used their own protocols to collect whole blood in K2EDTA tubes. Collaborator samples were shipped for TCRbeta analysis as frozen whole blood, isolated PBMCs, or DNA extracted from either sample type. TCRbeta CDR3 regions were amplified from genomic DNA by means of the immunoSEQ Assay, a bias-controlled multiplex PCR. Turning to the authors' computational methods: Within the assay, amplification of reference gene primers was used to estimate how many nucleated cells each sample contained. To quantify the absolute abundance of each unique TCRbeta CDR3 rearrangement, sequence reads were collapsed and filtered. For each sample, productive Simpson clonality was calculated by taking the square root of Simpson's diversity index across productive rearrangements. TCRdb mirrors the immuneACCESS table, restricted to in-frame sequences. Some clones are absent from its copies; in checked studies, under half trace to an unresolved V gene, and the reason for the others is unknown. That table furnishes V, J and clone size, whereas the DNA furnished D and trimming. In this sample the table shows hundreds of thousands of clones, 75% to 90% of which occur a single time. The ten top clones hold more than 5.5% of the sample.

Turning to this clone: Its antigen has not been determined. No clone much larger than this one lies a single base away; base qualities are absent.

Beyond this particular receptor, the publication reports: Clinical and demographic metadata were provided uncurated, with the amount varying by source and participant.

The cysteine opens and the phenylalanine closes a CDR3 of 18 amino acids. CDR3 DNA only is kept here, 54 bases in frame from base 1. The sample consisted of peripheral blood. The sequence joins TRBV21-1 to TRBJ2-7; the table's TRBD1 call for D was not verified on the DNA. TRBV21-1 is termed a pseudogene. The source of this sequence is a man aged 55 to 70 who had recovered from COVID-19. The DNA sequence reads TGTGCCAGCAGCACCCCAGGAAATACCGGGACAGGGTTTGACGAGCAGTACTTC. It is translated as CASSTPGNTGTGFDEQYF.